A single T cell receptor (beta chain) is shown here with its context. These data come from a study of T cells in Graves' hyperthyroidism and ophthalmopathy. Study-level background: It was at initial diagnosis, before any treatment, that peripheral blood was collected.

Authors of the study amplified TCR beta CDR3 regions from RNA transcripts. In the first-round RT-PCR of the TCR CDR3, the HTBI primer set was used. MiXCR, run by TCRdb on the multiplex PCR reads, gives a single entry per CDR3 protein. The sample carries roughly 100,000 distinct CDR3 sequences, roughly 50% recorded once. Thyroid ultrasound, orbital computed tomography, clinical symptoms, and serum thyroxine and TRAb underpinned diagnoses. V was shortened by 0 bases and J by 0 bases, with 10 bases between the two germline ends. The length of the CDR3 is 15 residues. CDR1 is DFQATT and CDR2 is SNEGSKA in the germline V gene (reference sequence).

The sequence was obtained from a man aged 40-49 years with Graves' hyperthyroidism. The chain couples TRBV20-1 to TRBJ2-3, with D maybe TRBD2 (7 bases). Sequenced sample: blood. The CDR3 reads CSAREGGHSTDTQYF. The CDR3 DNA follows: TGCAGTGCTAGAGAGGGGGGGCATAGCACAGATACGCAGTATTTT.